This TCR beta chain was identified during a study of human T cells and chemical hapten exposure. As for the study in general: Once 0.01% DPC had been applied to the upper back by patch test, readings were taken at 6 days.

CDR1 and CDR2 (germline): SGDLS, YYNGEE. The V gene end was trimmed by 2 bases and the J gene end by 5 bases; junction bases not matched to a gene: 2. The CDR3 is made up of 15 amino acids. Study-wide findings and caveats: Expanded TCRs produced significantly more large CDR3 similarity clusters than controls did.

The sample's time point: patch test 1, 2 weeks after DPC sensitization. Specified treatment: therapeutic diphenylcyclopropenone sensitization with weekly scalp DPC. During construction of the library, unique molecular identifiers were attached to individual cDNA molecules for quantitative, reproducible TCR counting. Each CDR3 protein gets one entry after TCRdb re-called the RACE reads with MiXCR. The table records 65,000 to 85,000 distinct CDR3 sequences, 10% of them present only once. Concerning this clonotype: What it binds is unknown.

The chain combines TRBV9 with TRBJ2-2, with 11 bases fitting TRBD1. The material sequenced was whole blood, taken in connection with sensitization to the hapten diphenylcyclopropenone (DPC). The sequence was collected from a woman in her forties or fifties with alopecia areata. Some clones in this sample may be carry-over from other donors' samples. The CDR3 coding sequence is TGTGCCAGCAGCGTCGGGACAGGGGGTACCGGGGAGCTGTTTTTT. The encoded protein is CASSVGTGGTGELFF. Variable domain in full (rest from reference TRBV9 and TRBJ2-2): DSGVTQTPKHLITATGQRVTLRCSPRSGDLSVYWYQQSLDQGLQFLIQYYNGEERAKGNILERFSAQQFPDLHSELNLSSLELGDSALYFCASSVGTGGTGELFFGEGSRLTVL.